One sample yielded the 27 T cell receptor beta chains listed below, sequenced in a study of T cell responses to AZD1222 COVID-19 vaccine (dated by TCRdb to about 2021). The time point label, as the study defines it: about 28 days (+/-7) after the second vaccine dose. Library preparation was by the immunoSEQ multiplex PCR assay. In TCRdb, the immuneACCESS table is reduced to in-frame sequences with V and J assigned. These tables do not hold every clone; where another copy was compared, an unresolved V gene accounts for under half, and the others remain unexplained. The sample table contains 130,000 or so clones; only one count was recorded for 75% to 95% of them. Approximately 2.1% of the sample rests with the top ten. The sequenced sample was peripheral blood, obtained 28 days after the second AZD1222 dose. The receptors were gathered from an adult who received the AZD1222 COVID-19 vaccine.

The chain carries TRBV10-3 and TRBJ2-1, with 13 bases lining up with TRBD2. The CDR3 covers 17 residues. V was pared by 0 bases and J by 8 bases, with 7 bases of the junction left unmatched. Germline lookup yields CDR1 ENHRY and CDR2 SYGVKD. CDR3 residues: CAISESRTSGSRDEQFF. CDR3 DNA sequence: TGTGCCATCAGTGAGTCGCGGACTAGCGGGAGTAGGGATGAGCAGTTCTTC.

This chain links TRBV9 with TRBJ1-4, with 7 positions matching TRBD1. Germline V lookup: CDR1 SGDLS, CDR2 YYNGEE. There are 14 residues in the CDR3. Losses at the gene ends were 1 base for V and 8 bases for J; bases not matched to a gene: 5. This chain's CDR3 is CASSVQGEGEKLFF. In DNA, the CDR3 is TGTGCCAGCAGCGTACAGGGGGAGGGCGAAAAACTGTTTTTT.

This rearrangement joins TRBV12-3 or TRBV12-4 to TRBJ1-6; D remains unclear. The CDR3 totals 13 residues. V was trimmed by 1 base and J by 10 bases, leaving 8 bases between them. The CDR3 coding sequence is TGTGCCAGCAGTTTAGAGGTGGGATCACCCCTCCACTTT. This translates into CASSLEVGSPLHF.

DNA for the CDR3: TGTGCCTGGACCCTTTACAATGAGCAGTTCTTC. This gives the protein CAWTLYNEQFF. J is TRBJ2-1 and V is TRBV30; D unclear. CDR1 and CDR2 from the germline V gene are GTSNPN and SVGIG (reference sequence). The CDR3 is 11 residues long. The V gene lost 4 bases and the J gene lost 4 bases, with 5 bases spanning the gap.

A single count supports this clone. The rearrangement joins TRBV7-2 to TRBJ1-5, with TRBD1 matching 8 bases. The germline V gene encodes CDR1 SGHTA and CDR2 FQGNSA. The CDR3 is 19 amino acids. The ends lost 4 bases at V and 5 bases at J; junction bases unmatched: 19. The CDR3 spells CASSSQTGAPLGAHQPQHF. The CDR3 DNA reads TGTGCCAGCAGCTCCCAGACAGGGGCTCCTTTGGGGGCCCATCAGCCCCAGCATTTT. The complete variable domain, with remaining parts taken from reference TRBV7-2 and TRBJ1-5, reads GAGVSQSPSNKVTEKGKDVELRCDPISGHTALYWYRQSLGQGLEFLIYFQGNSAPDKSGLPSDRFSAERTGGSVSTLTIQRTQQEDSAVYLCASSSQTGAPLGAHQPQHFGDGTRLSIL.

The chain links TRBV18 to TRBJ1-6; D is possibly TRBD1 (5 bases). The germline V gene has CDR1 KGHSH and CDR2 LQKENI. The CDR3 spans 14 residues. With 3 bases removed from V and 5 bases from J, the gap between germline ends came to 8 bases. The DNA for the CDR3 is TGTGCCAGCTCACCCCGGGACGATAATTCACCCCTCCACTTT. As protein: CASSPRDDNSPLHF. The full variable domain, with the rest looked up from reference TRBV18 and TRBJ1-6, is NAGVMQNPRHLVRRRGQEARLRCSPMKGHSHVYWYRQLPEEGLKFMVYLQKENIIDESGMPKERFSAEFPKEGPSILRIQQVVRGDSAAYFCASSPRDDNSPLHFGNGTRLTVT.

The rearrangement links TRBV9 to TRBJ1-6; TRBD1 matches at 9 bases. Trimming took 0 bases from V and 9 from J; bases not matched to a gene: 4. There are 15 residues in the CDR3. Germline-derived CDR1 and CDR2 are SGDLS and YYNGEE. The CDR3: CASSVEGQGISPLHF. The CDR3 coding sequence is TGTGCCAGCAGCGTAGAAGGACAGGGGATTTCACCCCTCCACTTT.

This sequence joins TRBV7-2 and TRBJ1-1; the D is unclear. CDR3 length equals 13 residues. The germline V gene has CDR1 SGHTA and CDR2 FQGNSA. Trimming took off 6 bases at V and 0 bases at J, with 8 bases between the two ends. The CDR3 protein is CASRPRLNTEAFF. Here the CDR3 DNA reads TGTGCCAGCAGGCCGAGATTGAACACTGAAGCTTTCTTT.

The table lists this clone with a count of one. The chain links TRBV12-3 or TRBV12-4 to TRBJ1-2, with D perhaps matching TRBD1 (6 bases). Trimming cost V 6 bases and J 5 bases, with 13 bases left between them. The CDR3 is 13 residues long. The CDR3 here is CASSQQGSYGYTF. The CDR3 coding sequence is TGTGCCAGCAGCCAACAGGGCTCGTATGGCTACACCTTC.

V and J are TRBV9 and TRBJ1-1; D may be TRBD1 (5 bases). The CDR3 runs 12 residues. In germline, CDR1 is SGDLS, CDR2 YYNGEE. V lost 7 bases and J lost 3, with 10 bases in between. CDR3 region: CASGGGDTEAFF. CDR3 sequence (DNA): TGTGCCAGCGGTGGAGGGGACACTGAAGCTTTCTTT.

The CDR3 DNA is TGTGCCAGCAGCCGAGCACTTGGGAGGGATAATTCACCCCTCCACTTT. This translates into CASSRALGRDNSPLHF. The chain couples TRBV3-1 (or the pseudogene TRBV3-2) to TRBJ1-6, with D uncertain. The germline CDR1 and CDR2 sequences are LGHDT and YNNKEL (reference sequence). This CDR3 comprises 16 residues. Trimming cost V 4 bases and J 5 bases, with 15 bases left between them.

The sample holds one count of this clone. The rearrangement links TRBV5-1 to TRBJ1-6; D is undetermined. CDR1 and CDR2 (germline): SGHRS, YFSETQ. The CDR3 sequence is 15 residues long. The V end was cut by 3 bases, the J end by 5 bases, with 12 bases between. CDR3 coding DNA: TGCGCCAGCAGCTCGACCCCGAACAATAATTCACCCCTCCACTTT. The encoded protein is CASSSTPNNNSPLHF.

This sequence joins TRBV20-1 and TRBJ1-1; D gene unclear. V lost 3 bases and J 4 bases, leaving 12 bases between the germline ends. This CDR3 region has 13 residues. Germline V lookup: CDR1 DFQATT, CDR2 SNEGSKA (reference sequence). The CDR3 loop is CSASRGMGTEAFF. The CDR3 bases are TGCAGTGCTAGTCGAGGGATGGGCACTGAAGCTTTCTTT.

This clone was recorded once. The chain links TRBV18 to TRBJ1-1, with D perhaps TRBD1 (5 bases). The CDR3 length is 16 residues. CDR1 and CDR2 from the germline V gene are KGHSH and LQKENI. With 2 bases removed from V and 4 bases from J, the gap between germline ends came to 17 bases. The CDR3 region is CASSPFGQLEGTEAFF. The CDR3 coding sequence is TGTGCCAGCTCACCATTCGGACAACTTGAAGGCACTGAAGCTTTCTTT.

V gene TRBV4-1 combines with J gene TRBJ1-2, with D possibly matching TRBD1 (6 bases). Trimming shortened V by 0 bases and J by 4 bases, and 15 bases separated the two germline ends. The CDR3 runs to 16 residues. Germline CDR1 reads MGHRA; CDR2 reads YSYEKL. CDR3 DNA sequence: TGCGCCAGCAGCCAAGAGAGACAGGCTGGGAGCTATGGCTACACCTTC. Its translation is CASSQERQAGSYGYTF.

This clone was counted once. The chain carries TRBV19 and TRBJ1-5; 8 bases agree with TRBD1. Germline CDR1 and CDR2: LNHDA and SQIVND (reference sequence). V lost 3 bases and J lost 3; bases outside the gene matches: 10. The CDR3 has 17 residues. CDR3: CASSIGQGFYSNQPQHF. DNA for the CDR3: TGTGCCAGTAGTATCGGACAGGGCTTCTACTCCAATCAGCCCCAGCATTTT.

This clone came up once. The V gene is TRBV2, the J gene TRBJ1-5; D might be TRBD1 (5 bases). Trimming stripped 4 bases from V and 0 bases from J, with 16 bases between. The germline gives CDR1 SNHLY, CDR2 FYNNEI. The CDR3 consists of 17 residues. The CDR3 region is CASSGGFGTYSNQPQHF. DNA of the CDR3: TGTGCCAGCAGTGGGGGTTTTGGGACTTATAGCAATCAGCCCCAGCATTTT.

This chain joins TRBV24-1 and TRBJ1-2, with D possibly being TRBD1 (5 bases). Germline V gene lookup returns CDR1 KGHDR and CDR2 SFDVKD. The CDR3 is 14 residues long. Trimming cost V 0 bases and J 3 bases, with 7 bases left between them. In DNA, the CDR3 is TGTGCCACCAGTGATTTGGCCAGGGACTATGGCTACACCTTC. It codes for CATSDLARDYGYTF.

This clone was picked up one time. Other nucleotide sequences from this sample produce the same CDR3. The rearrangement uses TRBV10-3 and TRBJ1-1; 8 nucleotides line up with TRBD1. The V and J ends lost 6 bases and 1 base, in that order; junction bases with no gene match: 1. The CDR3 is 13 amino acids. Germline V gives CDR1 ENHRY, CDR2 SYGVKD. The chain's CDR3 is CAISGQGNTEAFF. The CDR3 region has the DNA TGTGCCATCAGCGGACAGGGGAACACTGAAGCTTTCTTT.

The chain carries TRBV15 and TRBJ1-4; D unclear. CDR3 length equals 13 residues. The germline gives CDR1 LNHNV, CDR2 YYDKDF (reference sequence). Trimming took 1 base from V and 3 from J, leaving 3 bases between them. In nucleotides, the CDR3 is TGTGCCACCAGCAGAGGCGCTAATGAAAAACTGTTTTTT. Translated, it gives CATSRGANEKLFF.

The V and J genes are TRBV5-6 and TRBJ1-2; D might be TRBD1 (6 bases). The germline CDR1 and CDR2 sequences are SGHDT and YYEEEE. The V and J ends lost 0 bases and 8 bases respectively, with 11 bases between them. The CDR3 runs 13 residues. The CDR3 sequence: CASSLAGADGYTF. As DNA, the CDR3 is TGTGCCAGCAGCTTGGCAGGGGCAGACGGCTACACCTTC. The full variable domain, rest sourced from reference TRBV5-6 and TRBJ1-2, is DAGVTQSPTHLIKTRGQQVTLRCSPKSGHDTVSWYQQALGQGPQFIFQYYEEEERQRGNFPDRFSGHQFPNYSSELNVNALLLGDSALYLCASSLAGADGYTFGSGTRLTVV.

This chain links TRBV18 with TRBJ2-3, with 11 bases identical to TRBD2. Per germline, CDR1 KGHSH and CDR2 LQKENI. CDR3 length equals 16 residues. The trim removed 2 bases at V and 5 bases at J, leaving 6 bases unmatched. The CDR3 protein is CASSPYLAGGRDTQYF. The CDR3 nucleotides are TGTGCCAGCTCACCATACCTAGCGGGGGGTAGAGATACGCAGTATTTT.

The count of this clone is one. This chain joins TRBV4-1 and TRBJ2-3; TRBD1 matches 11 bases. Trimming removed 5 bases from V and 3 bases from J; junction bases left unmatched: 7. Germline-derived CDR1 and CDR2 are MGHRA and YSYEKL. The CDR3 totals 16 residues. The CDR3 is CASSIGQGATTDTQYF. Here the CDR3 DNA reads TGCGCCAGCAGCATAGGACAGGGGGCGACGACAGATACGCAGTATTTT.

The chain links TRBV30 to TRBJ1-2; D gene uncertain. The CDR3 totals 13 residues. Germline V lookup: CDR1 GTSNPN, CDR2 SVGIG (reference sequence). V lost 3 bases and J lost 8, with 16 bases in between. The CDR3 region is CAWRDTAVDGYTF. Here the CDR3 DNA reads TGTGCCTGGAGGGATACTGCAGTTGACGGCTACACCTTC.

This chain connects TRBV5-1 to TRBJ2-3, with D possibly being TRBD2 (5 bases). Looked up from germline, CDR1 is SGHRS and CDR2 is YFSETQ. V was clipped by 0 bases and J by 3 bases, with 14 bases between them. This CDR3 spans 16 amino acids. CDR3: CASSLGTGLGTDTQYF. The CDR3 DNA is TGCGCCAGCAGCTTGGGGACGGGGTTGGGGACAGATACGCAGTATTTT.

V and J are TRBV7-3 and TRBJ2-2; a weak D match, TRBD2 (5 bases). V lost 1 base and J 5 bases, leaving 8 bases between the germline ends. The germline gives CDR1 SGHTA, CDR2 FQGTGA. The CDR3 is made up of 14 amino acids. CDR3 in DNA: TGTGCCAGCAGCTTAAATAGCGTAACCGGGGAGCTGTTTTTT. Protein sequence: CASSLNSVTGELFF.

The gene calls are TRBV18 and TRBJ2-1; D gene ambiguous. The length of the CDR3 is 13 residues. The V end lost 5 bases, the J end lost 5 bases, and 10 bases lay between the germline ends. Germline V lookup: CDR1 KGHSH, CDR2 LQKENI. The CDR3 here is CASSTTEDNEQFF. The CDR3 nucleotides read TGTGCCAGCTCAACTACAGAAGACAATGAGCAGTTCTTC.